This T cell receptor beta chain stems from a study of control samples from healthy donors and cancer patients (TCRdb year 2020). Receptor amplification or capture employed the immunoSEQ multiplex PCR assay. TCRdb carries this immuneACCESS record with in-frame sequences only. Its versions omit some clonotypes, under half of them owing to an unresolved V gene in the studies checked, with the rest unexplained. The sample contains 90,000 to 150,000 clones, roughly 92% of them found a single time. The ten largest clones capture 7.8% of the sample. The germline V gene provides CDR1 SGHTA and CDR2 FQGNSA. The CDR3 runs 13 amino acids, cysteine and phenylalanine included. Of the read, only the CDR3 DNA is kept; its 39 bases are in frame from base 1. V gives up 6 bases and J gives up 5 bases, and the segment between their germline ends measures 11 bases. A word on this clone: Its antigen remains unidentified. No clone much larger than this one lies a single base away; base qualities are absent.

This TCR came from a young woman in good health. The rearranged segments are TRBV7-2 and TRBJ2-1, with the D gene call left open. Sequencing was performed on blood. The CDR3 here reads CASRVALNNEQFF. The sequenced DNA is TGTGCCAGCAGAGTGGCCCTCAACAATGAGCAGTTCTTC.